The rows below give T cell receptor beta chains drawn from one sample of a study of T-cell reconstitution after alpha-beta-depleted transplantation in children. Via MiXCR, TCRdb re-called the PCR reads, giving one row per CDR3 protein. The top ten hold around 2% of the sample, which has 490,000 or so distinct CDR3 sequences, more than 9% seen once. The sample here was PBMCs, taken before TCRalphabeta/CD19-depleted stem cell transplant. Receptors originate from a child aged 2 to 15 with inherited bone marrow failure, due to receive a stem cell transplant. Both conserved end residues are part of each CDR3. D genes are given only for firm matches. Expanded clones get a size class; other rows say once, few or many, or leave the size out.

many | . | TRBJ1-5 | TRBV9 | CASSVVPGWFRLSNQPQHF | TGTGCCAGCAGCGTAGTGCCAGGGTGGTTCAGGTTGAGCAATCAGCCCCAGCATTTT
few | . | TRBJ2-7 | TRBV6-2/TRBV6-3 | CASSYHEGSYEQYF | TGTGCCAGCAGTTACCATGAGGGGTCCTACGAGCAGTACTTC
many | . | TRBJ2-1 | TRBV13 | CASSPAYPYNEQFF | TGTGCCAGCAGCCCTGCCTACCCCTACAATGAGCAGTTCTTC
. | . | TRBJ2-7 | TRBV24-1 | CATTAPGEQYF | TGTGCCACCACTGCCCCCGGCGAGCAGTACTTC
few | TRBD1 | TRBJ2-7 | TRBV24-1 | CATSDPTGTGSYEQYF | TGTGCCACCAGTGATCCGACCGGGACAGGCTCCTACGAGCAGTACTTC
. | . | TRBJ1-5 | TRBV7-8 | CASSWGRVNQPQHF | TGTGCCAGCAGCTGGGGCCGGGTCAATCAGCCCCAGCATTTT
. | . | TRBJ2-3 | TRBV16 | CASSQSAASTDTQYF | TGTGCCAGCAGCCAATCAGCAGCTAGCACAGATACGCAGTATTTT
many | . | TRBJ2-7 | TRBV7-9 | CASSLAAEQYF | TGTGCCAGCAGCTTAGCAGCCGAGCAGTACTTC
many | . | TRBJ2-3 | TRBV4-3 | CASSQDLGYTQYF | TGCGCCAGCAGCCAAGATCTAGGTTATACGCAGTATTTT
many | TRBD2 | TRBJ2-1 | TRBV29-1 | CSVQTGLAGLGEQFF | TGCAGCGTACAAACCGGACTAGCGGGTCTCGGCGAGCAGTTCTTC
. | TRBD2 | TRBJ2-3 | TRBV20-1 | CSAIKRELRYTQYF | TGCAGTGCTATCAAGCGGGAGCTCCGGTATACGCAGTATTTT
many | . | TRBJ1-3 | TRBV4-1 | CASSRDEGPLYSGNTIYF | TGCGCCAGCAGCCGAGATGAGGGGCCCTTATACTCTGGAAACACCATATATTTT
. | . | TRBJ2-1 | TRBV20-1 | CSARAPTRNEQFF | TGCAGTGCTAGAGCCCCGACTAGGAATGAGCAGTTCTTC
many | TRBD2 | TRBJ2-7 | TRBV2 | CASSEEREINEQYF | TGTGCCAGCAGTGAGGAGCGGGAGATCAACGAGCAGTACTTC
many | . | TRBJ2-1 | TRBV2 | CASSGHQSSYNEQFF | TGTGCCAGCTCGGGTCACCAGAGCTCCTACAATGAGCAGTTCTTC
many | TRBD2 | TRBJ2-1 | TRBV25-1 | CASSDRGRRDNEQFF | TGTGCCAGCAGTGACCGCGGGAGAAGGGACAATGAGCAGTTCTTC
once | . | TRBJ2-2 | TRBV7-2 | CASIAEGGARNTGELFF | TGTGCCAGCATCGCCGAAGGGGGGGCGCGGAACACCGGGGAGCTGTTTTTT
many | . | TRBJ2-1 | TRBV7-9 | CASSFPAFGNEQFF | TGTGCCAGCAGCTTCCCCGCCTTTGGCAATGAGCAGTTCTTC
many | . | TRBJ2-5 | TRBV24-1 | CATSRPGAAQETQYF | TGTGCCACCAGTCGGCCGGGGGCGGCTCAAGAGACCCAGTACTTC
. | . | TRBJ2-3 | TRBV18 | CASSPEYSDTQYF | TGTGCCAGCTCACCGGAATACTCAGATACGCAGTATTTT
few | TRBD2 | TRBJ2-1 | TRBV6-5 | CASSYSVASGIYNEQFF | TGTGCCAGCAGTTACTCCGTGGCTAGCGGCATCTACAATGAGCAGTTCTTC
once | TRBD2 | TRBJ2-1 | TRBV27 | CASSPDPGLEYNEQFF | TGTGCCAGCAGTCCGGACCCGGGACTAGAATACAATGAGCAGTTCTTC
few | TRBD2 | TRBJ2-7 | TRBV3-1 | CASSQGAGGPDEQYF | TGTGCCAGCAGCCAAGGAGCGGGAGGGCCTGACGAGCAGTACTTC
many | TRBD1 | TRBJ2-2 | TRBV7-9 | CASSSPGQAIGELFF | TGTGCCAGCAGCTCCCCGGGACAGGCAATCGGGGAGCTGTTTTTT
many | TRBD1 | TRBJ1-2 | TRBV12-3/TRBV12-4 | CASRVDRGSGYTF | TGTGCCAGCAGAGTTGACAGGGGCTCTGGCTACACCTTC
many | . | TRBJ2-7 | TRBV4-2 | CASSQTTYEQYF | TGTGCCAGCAGCCAAACTACCTACGAGCAGTACTTC
many | TRBD1 | TRBJ2-3 | TRBV3-1 | CASSYHPGGGTDTQYF | TGTGCCAGCAGCTACCACCCAGGGGGAGGCACAGATACGCAGTATTTT
many | TRBD1 | TRBJ2-2 | TRBV24-1 | CATSDFQTGAGSRAGELFF | TGTGCCACCAGTGATTTTCAGACAGGGGCCGGATCGAGGGCCGGGGAGCTGTTTTTT
many | TRBD2 | TRBJ2-3 | TRBV30 | CAWSDSGSLLGDTQYF | TGTGCCTGGAGTGATAGCGGGAGCCTGTTGGGGGATACGCAGTATTTT
once | . | TRBJ2-1 | TRBV5-4 | CASSPDREAGNEQFF | TGTGCCAGCAGCCCCGACAGGGAGGCTGGGAATGAGCAGTTCTTC
. | . | TRBJ1-2 | TRBV12-3/TRBV12-4 | CASILVDGYTF | TGTGCCAGCATCTTGGTGGATGGCTACACCTTC
many | . | TRBJ2-2 | TRBV9 | CASSVAGQVDTGELFF | TGTGCCAGCAGCGTAGCTGGGCAGGTTGACACCGGGGAGCTGTTTTTT
. | TRBD1 | TRBJ2-7 | TRBV6-1 | CASSDRDRAYYEQYF | TGTGCCAGCAGTGATAGGGACAGAGCCTACTACGAGCAGTACTTC
many | TRBD2 | TRBJ2-4 | TRBV20-1 | CSARGQLAGVHNIQYF | TGCAGTGCTAGAGGACAACTAGCGGGAGTTCACAACATTCAGTACTTC
many | TRBD2 | TRBJ2-1 | TRBV29-1 | CSVGASGINEQFF | TGCAGCGTTGGGGCTAGCGGGATCAATGAGCAGTTCTTC
. | TRBD1 | TRBJ1-3 | TRBV19 | CASSIVPPGQRGDTIYF | TGTGCCAGTAGTATAGTGCCACCGGGACAGCGAGGAGACACCATATATTTT
few | . | TRBJ2-7 | TRBV4-3 | CASSQEVKGVGEQYF | TGCGCCAGCAGCCAAGAGGTGAAGGGGGTAGGCGAGCAGTACTTC
many | . | TRBJ1-1 | TRBV5-1 | CATHRAPETEAFF | TGCGCCACCCACAGGGCACCGGAGACTGAAGCTTTCTTT
. | . | TRBJ2-2 | TRBV2 | CASTAERTGELFF | TGTGCCAGCACGGCGGAACGGACCGGGGAGCTGTTTTTT
many | TRBD1 | TRBJ1-1 | TRBV6-5 | CASNPQGKNTEAFF | TGTGCCAGCAATCCACAGGGGAAGAACACTGAAGCTTTCTTT
many | . | TRBJ2-5 | TRBV12-3/TRBV12-4 | CASSLAPQGIGETQYF | TGTGCCAGCAGTTTAGCCCCCCAGGGGATTGGGGAGACCCAGTACTTC
many | . | TRBJ1-5 | TRBV15 | CATSSTGWNQPQHF | TGTGCCACCAGCAGTACAGGGTGGAATCAGCCCCAGCATTTT
many | . | TRBJ2-1 | TRBV10-3 | CAISGMNNEQFF | TGTGCCATCAGTGGAATGAACAATGAGCAGTTCTTC
many | . | TRBJ1-1 | TRBV11-2 | CASSSLPGPRQSMTEAFF | TGTGCCAGCAGCTCCCTCCCGGGACCCCGGCAATCAATGACTGAAGCTTTCTTT
many | . | TRBJ2-3 | TRBV29-1 | CTSDGGTDTQYF | TGCACCTCCGACGGAGGAACAGATACGCAGTATTTT
many | TRBD2 | TRBJ2-2 | TRBV20-1 | CSARTSGSFTGELFF | TGCAGTGCTAGGACTAGCGGGAGCTTTACCGGGGAGCTGTTTTTT
many | . | TRBJ2-2 | TRBV2 | CASSERQTALPPNTGELFF | TGTGCCAGCAGTGAAAGGCAGACAGCCCTCCCCCCGAACACCGGGGAGCTGTTTTTT
. | . | TRBJ1-4 | TRBV19 | CASSLALDEKLFF | TGTGCCAGTAGTCTCGCCCTGGATGAAAAACTGTTTTTT
. | TRBD2 | TRBJ2-7 | TRBV20-1 | CSARRAAGEQREQYF | TGCAGTGCTAGAAGGGCTGCGGGGGAACAACGCGAGCAGTACTTC
. | . | TRBJ2-1 | TRBV7-2 | CASSLLTGRNEQFF | TGTGCCAGCAGCTTACTAACTGGCCGGAATGAGCAGTTCTTC